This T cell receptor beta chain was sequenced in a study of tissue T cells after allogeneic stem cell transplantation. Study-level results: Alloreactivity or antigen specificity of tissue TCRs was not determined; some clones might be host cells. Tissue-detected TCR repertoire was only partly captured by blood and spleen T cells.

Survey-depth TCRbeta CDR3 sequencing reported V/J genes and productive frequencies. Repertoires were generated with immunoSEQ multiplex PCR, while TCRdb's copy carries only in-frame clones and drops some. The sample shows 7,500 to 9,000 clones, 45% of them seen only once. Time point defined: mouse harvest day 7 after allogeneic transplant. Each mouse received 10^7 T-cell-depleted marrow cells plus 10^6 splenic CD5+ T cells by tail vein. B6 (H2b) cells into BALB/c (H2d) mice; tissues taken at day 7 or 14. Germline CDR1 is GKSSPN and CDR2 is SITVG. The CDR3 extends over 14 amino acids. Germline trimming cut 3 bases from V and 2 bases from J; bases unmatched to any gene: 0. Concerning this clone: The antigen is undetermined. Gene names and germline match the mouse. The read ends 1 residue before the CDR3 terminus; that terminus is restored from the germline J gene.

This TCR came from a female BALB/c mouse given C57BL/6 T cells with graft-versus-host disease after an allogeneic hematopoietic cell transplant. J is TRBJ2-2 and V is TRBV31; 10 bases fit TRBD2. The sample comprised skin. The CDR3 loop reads CAWRDWGNTGQLYF. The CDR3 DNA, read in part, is TGTGCCTGGAGGGACTGGGGGAACACCGGGCAGCTCTAC.